The rows below give T cell receptor beta chains drawn from one sample of a study of T-cell memory formation after mild COVID-19. Using its own MiXCR run on the 5' RACE reads, TCRdb lists one record per CDR3 protein. The table has 150,000 to 200,000 distinct CDR3 sequences, roughly 15% seen once. Material: PBMCs or a T cell subset sorted from them (not recorded which). These receptors originate from an adult woman who had mild COVID-19 (a few samples of this study predate the infection). Cell type and time point are not known. CDR3s leave out the opening cysteine and the closing phenylalanine or tryptophan.

j_call: TRBJ2-3
v_call: TRBV10-3
cdr3_aa: ATAGVSTDTQY

j_call: TRBJ1-1
v_call: TRBV5-1
cdr3_aa: ASSLIGSDTEAF

j_call: TRBJ2-1
v_call: TRBV29-1
cdr3_aa: SVEAFTLGQF

j_call: TRBJ2-5
v_call: TRBV6-5
cdr3_aa: ASSLWDSNQETQY

j_call: TRBJ2-7
v_call: TRBV7-8
cdr3_aa: ASSPGTNEQY

j_call: TRBJ2-1
v_call: TRBV24-1
cdr3_aa: ATSDPTLTSGRGFTYNEQF

j_call: TRBJ2-1
v_call: TRBV6-2/TRBV6-3
cdr3_aa: ASSSLAPSYNEQF

j_call: TRBJ2-1
v_call: TRBV30
cdr3_aa: AWREPFGLAGVSDEQF

j_call: TRBJ2-5
v_call: TRBV5-1
cdr3_aa: ASQTPQGGSVETQY

j_call: TRBJ2-1
v_call: TRBV7-9
cdr3_aa: ASRFLAGGINEQF

j_call: TRBJ2-3
v_call: TRBV6-5
cdr3_aa: ASRTGGSSTDTQY

j_call: TRBJ2-5
v_call: TRBV7-9
cdr3_aa: ASGLGEETQY

j_call: TRBJ1-5
v_call: TRBV12-3/TRBV12-4
cdr3_aa: ASSPDGDQPQH

j_call: TRBJ1-1
v_call: TRBV19
cdr3_aa: ASSFRDRVGRGTEAF

j_call: TRBJ2-7
v_call: TRBV9
cdr3_aa: ASSVGQGGGYEQY

j_call: TRBJ2-7
v_call: TRBV5-6
cdr3_aa: ASSPKGDRGSYEQY

j_call: TRBJ2-3
v_call: TRBV30
cdr3_aa: AWSVGAGRDTQY

j_call: TRBJ2-1
v_call: TRBV5-1
cdr3_aa: ASSLASAATEQF

j_call: TRBJ2-1
v_call: TRBV7-9
cdr3_aa: ASSYRAGAQF

j_call: TRBJ1-2
v_call: TRBV20-1
cdr3_aa: SARGGAYGYT

j_call: TRBJ2-7
v_call: TRBV11-2
cdr3_aa: ASSLGREAEQY

j_call: TRBJ2-5
v_call: TRBV14
cdr3_aa: ASSQEATEETQY

j_call: TRBJ2-5
v_call: TRBV11-2
cdr3_aa: ASSQLLAPQETQY

j_call: TRBJ1-1
v_call: TRBV12-3/TRBV12-4
cdr3_aa: ASSLGSVEAF

j_call: TRBJ1-1
v_call: TRBV6-6
cdr3_aa: ASSFAVNTEAF

j_call: TRBJ2-2
v_call: TRBV29-1
cdr3_aa: SVVGEPNTGELF

j_call: TRBJ1-5
v_call: TRBV5-6
cdr3_aa: ASSLGPEDSNQPQH

j_call: TRBJ2-3
v_call: TRBV20-1
cdr3_aa: SANGGESGYTDTQY

j_call: TRBJ2-5
v_call: TRBV24-1
cdr3_aa: ATGGLGGDETQY